This TCR beta chain is from a study of blood T cell repertoires in COVID-19. As for the study in general: The United States, Italy and Spain supplied acute and convalescent COVID-19 samples.

Profiled with immunoSEQ multiplex PCR; TCRdb holds only in-frame clones, not every one. The sample yields 23,000 or so clones, around nine tenths seen once. Germline V lookup: CDR1 KGHSH, CDR2 LQKENI. CDR3 length: 12 residues. V gave up 1 base and J gave up 8 bases, with 8 bases separating them. The V and J genes are TRBV18 and TRBJ1-1; the D gene is possibly TRBD1 (5 bases). Sample: peripheral blood. This TCR was sampled from a human donor in a cohort sampled during active COVID-19. The CDR3, as DNA: TGTGCCAGCTCACCACGTGCAGGGGAAGCTTTCTTT. Amino acids: CASSPRAGEAFF.